These T cell receptor beta chains were read from a single sample in a study of blood T cell repertoires in COVID-19. Generated by immunoSEQ multiplex PCR, the TCRdb table keeps only in-frame clones and is missing some. The sample has about 140,000 clones, almost 85% seen once. Sequenced: peripheral blood. These receptors originate from a man aged 50 or older with acute or convalescent COVID-19. The CDR3 runs from the conserved cysteine through the conserved F or W. The D gene is left open where the match is weak. The size of a clone is reported for some rows only, either as once, few or many, or as a class for expanded clones.

j_gene	v_gene	abundance	d_gene	len	CDR3aa	CDR3nt
TRBJ2-1	TRBV9	-	TRBD2	16	CASSASGASSYNEQFF	TGTGCCAGCAGCGCTAGCGGGGCGAGCTCCTACAATGAGCAGTTCTTC
TRBJ2-1	TRBV10-2	-	TRBD1	14	CASRPQGAGNEQFF	TGCGCCAGTAGACCGCAGGGGGCGGGAAATGAGCAGTTCTTC
TRBJ1-3	TRBV6-5	-	-	16	CASSFEGGATGNTIYF	TGTGCCAGCAGTTTCGAGGGGGGGGCTACTGGAAACACCATATATTTT
TRBJ2-1	TRBV30	once	-	15	CAWSAIQDSYNEQFF	TGTGCCTGGAGTGCTATACAGGATTCCTACAATGAGCAGTTCTTC
TRBJ2-3	TRBV9	-	TRBD2	16	CASSVVGGSGTDTQYF	TGTGCCAGCAGCGTAGTTGGCGGGAGTGGGACAGATACGCAGTATTTT
TRBJ2-2	TRBV5-5	-	-	14	CASRGQTNTGELFF	TGTGCCAGCAGAGGACAGACGAACACCGGGGAGCTGTTTTTT
TRBJ2-7	TRBV9	many	TRBD1	15	CASSVAADRVYEQYF	TGTGCCAGCAGCGTAGCGGCGGACAGGGTCTACGAGCAGTACTTC
TRBJ2-1	TRBV27	-	TRBD1	14	CASSFQQGASEQFF	TGTGCCAGCAGTTTTCAACAGGGGGCGAGTGAGCAGTTCTTC
TRBJ2-1	TRBV5-4	-	-	15	CASSLGTLSYNEQFF	TGTGCCAGCAGCCTCGGGACTCTCTCCTACAATGAGCAGTTCTTC
TRBJ1-4	TRBV6-1	-	-	14	CASSEAQGGEKLFF	TGTGCCAGCAGTGAAGCGCAGGGTGGGGAAAAACTGTTTTTT
TRBJ1-3	TRBV28	-	-	14	CASRPGGSGNTIYF	TGTGCCAGCAGGCCGGGGGGCTCTGGAAACACCATATATTTT
TRBJ1-1	TRBV27	-	TRBD1	15	CASSRRQGGGTEAFF	TGTGCCAGCAGCCGTAGACAGGGGGGAGGCACTGAAGCTTTCTTT
TRBJ1-1	TRBV6-5	-	-	14	CASSYDRLNTEAFF	TGTGCCAGCAGTTACGACAGGTTGAACACTGAAGCTTTCTTT
TRBJ1-2	TRBV7-2	-	-	14	CASSLAVGDYGYTF	TGTGCCAGCAGCTTAGCGGTCGGGGATTATGGCTACACCTTC
TRBJ2-7	TRBV6-6	-	-	15	CASSYGARWVSEQYF	TGTGCCAGCAGTTACGGGGCTAGGTGGGTTTCCGAGCAGTACTTC
TRBJ1-2	TRBV27	few	TRBD1	12	CASSQQGYGYTF	TGTGCCAGCAGTCAACAGGGGTACGGCTACACCTTC
TRBJ2-3	TRBV2	-	-	14	CASGPAASTDTQYF	TGTGCCAGCGGTCCAGCGGCCAGCACAGATACGCAGTATTTT
TRBJ1-1	TRBV19	-	-	14	CASSIGGGVTEAFF	TGTGCCAGTAGTATAGGTGGAGGGGTCACTGAAGCTTTCTTT
TRBJ2-5	TRBV30	-	TRBD2	15	CAWSAGTSGGGTQYF	TGTGCCTGGAGCGCCGGGACTAGCGGGGGGGGGACCCAGTACTTC
TRBJ1-1	TRBV28	-	-	11	CASSEAGLAFF	TGTGCCAGCTCCGAGGCAGGGTTGGCTTTCTTT
TRBJ2-7	TRBV6-5	-	TRBD1	15	CASSITGGATYEQYF	TGTGCCAGCAGCATAACAGGGGGCGCGACCTACGAGCAGTACTTC
TRBJ1-1	TRBV28	-	TRBD1	16	CASSPSAGTGTTEAFF	TGTGCCAGCAGTCCATCGGCCGGGACAGGGACCACTGAAGCTTTCTTT